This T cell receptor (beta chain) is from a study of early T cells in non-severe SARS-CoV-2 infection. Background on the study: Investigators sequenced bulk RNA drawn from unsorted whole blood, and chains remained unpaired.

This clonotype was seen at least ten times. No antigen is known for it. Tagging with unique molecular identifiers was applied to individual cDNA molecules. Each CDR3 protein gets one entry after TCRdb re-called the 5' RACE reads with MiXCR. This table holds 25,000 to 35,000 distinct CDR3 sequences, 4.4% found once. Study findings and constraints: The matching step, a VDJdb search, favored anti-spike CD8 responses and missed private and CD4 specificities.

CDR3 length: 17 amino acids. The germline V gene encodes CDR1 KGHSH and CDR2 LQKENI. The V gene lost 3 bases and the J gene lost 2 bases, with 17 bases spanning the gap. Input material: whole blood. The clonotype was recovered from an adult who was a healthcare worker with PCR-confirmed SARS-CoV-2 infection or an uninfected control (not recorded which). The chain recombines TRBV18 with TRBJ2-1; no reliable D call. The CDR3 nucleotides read TGTGCCAGCTCACCTATGGCGGTCGGAAACACCTACAATGAGCAGTTCTTC. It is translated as CASSPMAVGNTYNEQFF.